One and the same sample provided the 2 T cell receptor beta chains below, sequenced in a study of blood T cell repertoires in COVID-19. Data came from immunoSEQ multiplex PCR; TCRdb stores just in-frame clones and leaves some out. The sample holds about 280,000 clones; roughly 85% are singletons and the top ten take about 2.7%. The sequencing sample was made of PBMCs or T cells enriched from blood (not recorded which). The receptors shown here come from a woman aged 50 to 60 who had recovered from COVID-19.

The sample holds one count of this clone. V is TRBV5-4 and J is TRBJ1-1; D ambiguous. Between the trimmed V and J ends, which lost 5 bases and 3 bases, there was a span of 14 bases. The CDR3 consists of 14 residues. Germline V gives CDR1 SGHNT, CDR2 YYREEE (reference sequence). The CDR3 DNA is TGTGCCAGCAGGCGCACGATTACCGACACTGAAGCTTTCTTT. Its translation: CASRRTITDTEAFF.

The genes are TRBV7-6 and TRBJ2-7; 7 bases match TRBD2. Germline V gives CDR1 SGHVS, CDR2 FNYEAQ. The CDR3 consists of 14 residues. Unmatched junction bases numbered 3, after V lost 1 base and J lost 3 bases. The CDR3 here is CASSLESSGYEQYF. CDR3 bases: TGTGCCAGCAGCTTAGAGTCTAGCGGCTACGAGCAGTACTTC.